Described below is a single T cell receptor (beta chain) sequence and its context. The source of the sample is a study of blood T cell repertoires in COVID-19. About the study: The United States, Italy and Spain supplied acute and convalescent COVID-19 samples.

Trimming cost V 5 bases and J 8 bases, with 12 bases left between them. CDR3 length: 12 amino acids. CDR1 is MNHEY, CDR2 SMNVEV, per germline (reference sequence). Generated by immunoSEQ multiplex PCR, the TCRdb table keeps only in-frame clones and is missing some. The sample holds roughly 200,000 clones, 75% to 80% seen once. The receptor was isolated from a woman aged 50 to 60 with active or convalescent COVID-19. The sequencing input was peripheral blood. The V call is TRBV27, the J call TRBJ1-1, with D tentatively TRBD1 (6 bases). The CDR3 reads CASSRSGTEAFF. For the CDR3, the DNA is TGTGCCAGCAGTCGATCCGGGACAGAAGCTTTCTTT.